This T cell receptor beta chain originates from a study of blood T cell repertoires in COVID-19. Across the whole study: Collection of acute and convalescent COVID-19 samples took place in the United States, Italy and Spain. The cDNA or gDNA used as material had been derived from T cells, B-cell-depleted T cells, or PBMCs.

Original data processing: Nucleated cell number was recorded as an estimate derived from reference gene primer amplification. Assay used: immunoSEQ multiplex PCR; TCRdb lists only in-frame clones, some missing. The V and J calls and clone size were taken over from that table, and D and trimming were inferred from the DNA. There are 6,000 or so clones in the sample; around 80% occur only once, and about 12% lies in the top ten. The sequence was obtained from a human donor with active COVID-19. The donor label of this sample is uncertain. The material sequenced was peripheral blood.

For the CDR3, the DNA is TGTGCCAGCAGTGTTAGGGGGCCGCTCTATGGCTACACCTTC. Translation gives CASSVRGPLYGYTF. V and J are TRBV6-2 or TRBV6-3 and TRBJ1-2; 7 bases match TRBD1. The CDR3 is 14 residues long. Germline lookup yields CDR1 MNHEY and CDR2 SVGEGT. The V segment lost 5 bases and the J segment 4 bases; nucleotides outside the gene matches: 7.